These T cell receptor beta chains were read from a single sample in a study of early T cells in non-severe SARS-CoV-2 infection. TCRdb re-called the 5' RACE reads with MiXCR, one entry per CDR3 protein. The sample consists of approximately 71,000 distinct CDR3 sequences, roughly 15% of them appearing once. Sample: whole blood. The origin of the receptors is an adult who was a healthcare worker with PCR-confirmed SARS-CoV-2 infection or an uninfected control (not recorded which). Both conserved end residues are part of each CDR3. D genes are given only for firm matches. Rows give clone size only sometimes, using once, few, many, or a class for an expanded clone.

D,length,size,V,J,CDR3,DNA
.,14,many,TRBV7-2,TRBJ2-7,CASSLAPAVGEQYF,TGTGCCAGCAGCTTAGCGCCCGCAGTCGGCGAGCAGTACTTC
.,15,.,TRBV19,TRBJ1-4,CASSIGGQSREKLFF,TGTGCCAGTAGTATTGGCGGCCAGTCTCGTGAAAAACTGTTTTTT
.,15,.,TRBV20-1,TRBJ2-7,CSARGTGTSPYEQYF,TGCAGTGCTAGAGGGACCGGGACATCCCCCTACGAGCAGTACTTC
TRBD1,15,few,TRBV2,TRBJ2-7,CASSAWTGDPYEQYF,TGTGCCAGCAGTGCCTGGACAGGGGACCCCTACGAGCAGTACTTC
.,14,.,TRBV7-9,TRBJ1-4,CALSEQDANEKLFF,TGTGCACTTTCAGAGCAGGATGCTAATGAAAAACTGTTTTTT
.,10,.,TRBV30,TRBJ2-7,CAGRARAWYF,TGTGCCGGCCGCGCTCGAGCTTGGTACTTC
.,13,few,TRBV28,TRBJ1-1,CASTPLVNTEAFF,TGTGCCAGCACCCCGCTTGTAAACACTGAAGCTTTCTTT
.,15,.,TRBV5-6,TRBJ2-3,CASSPVGAPTDTQYF,TGTGCCAGCAGCCCGGTGGGGGCTCCCACAGATACGCAGTATTTT
TRBD1,15,.,TRBV28,TRBJ1-4,CASSFFGTGNEKLFF,TGTGCCAGCAGTTTCTTTGGGACAGGCAATGAAAAACTGTTTTTT
.,15,many,TRBV7-3,TRBJ2-2,CASSSRTVDTGELFF,TGTGCCAGCAGCTCCAGGACAGTTGACACCGGGGAGCTGTTTTTT
.,13,many,TRBV28,TRBJ1-1,CATFIGGNTEAFF,TGTGCCACCTTCATCGGGGGGAACACTGAAGCTTTCTTT
.,14,many,TRBV18,TRBJ1-5,CASSPEGGNQPQHF,TGTGCCAGCTCTCCGGAAGGGGGCAATCAGCCCCAGCATTTT
.,15,few,TRBV28,TRBJ2-1,CASKERRRGKGEQFF,TGTGCCAGCAAGGAGCGGCGCCGGGGGAAGGGTGAGCAGTTCTTC
.,18,many,TRBV20-1,TRBJ1-5,CSARAPTVQTRSNQPQHF,TGCAGTGCTAGAGCCCCGACAGTACAAACTCGTAGCAATCAGCCCCAGCATTTT
TRBD1,15,few,TRBV7-2,TRBJ2-5,CASSLDRGLPETQYF,TGTGCCAGCAGCCTTGACAGGGGGCTCCCAGAGACCCAGTACTTC
TRBD1,12,.,TRBV20-1,TRBJ1-1,CSAHRGDTEAFF,TGCAGTGCTCACAGGGGGGACACTGAAGCTTTCTTT
TRBD1,16,.,TRBV5-1,TRBJ1-2,CASSSPPPGQGNGYTF,TGCGCCAGCAGCTCTCCACCCCCGGGACAGGGGAATGGCTACACCTTC
.,14,.,TRBV28,TRBJ1-3,CASIMTGSGNTIYF,TGTGCCAGCATTATGACAGGCTCTGGAAACACCATATATTTT
.,16,.,TRBV5-6,TRBJ1-5,CASSLYARDGNQPQHF,TGTGCCAGCAGCTTGTACGCCAGGGACGGCAATCAGCCCCAGCATTTT
.,12,few,TRBV29-1,TRBJ1-1,CSVKYGNTEAFF,TGCAGCGTTAAATATGGGAACACTGAAGCTTTCTTT
TRBD2,16,.,TRBV2,TRBJ2-2,CASSKGLAIRTGELFF,TGTGCCAGCAGTAAGGGACTAGCAATTCGGACCGGGGAGCTGTTTTTT
TRBD1,13,few,TRBV27,TRBJ2-7,CASSKDRDYEQYF,TGTGCCAGCAGTAAGGACAGGGACTACGAGCAGTACTTC
TRBD2,15,.,TRBV12-3/TRBV12-4,TRBJ2-3,CAPEPSGGSTDTQYF,TGTGCCCCAGAGCCTAGCGGGGGTTCGACAGATACGCAGTATTTT
TRBD2,14,.,TRBV29-1,TRBJ2-5,CSVGLASGGETQYF,TGCAGCGTTGGTTTGGCTAGCGGGGGTGAGACCCAGTACTTC
TRBD2,16,few,TRBV5-1,TRBJ2-3,CASSLERGSGTDTQYF,TGCGCCAGCAGCTTGGAGCGGGGTAGCGGCACAGATACGCAGTATTTT
.,12,.,TRBV29-1,TRBJ1-2,CSVTAGANGYTF,TGCAGCGTTACGGCCGGGGCAAATGGCTACACCTTC
.,12,few,TRBV7-2,TRBJ1-1,CASSFTWSEAFF,TGTGCCAGCAGCTTCACGTGGTCTGAAGCTTTCTTT
.,16,.,TRBV7-2,TRBJ2-3,CASSSRDLPGADTQYF,TGTGCCAGCAGCTCCAGGGACTTACCGGGGGCAGATACGCAGTATTTT
.,16,few,TRBV20-1,TRBJ1-6,CSARSPGLPLTSPLHF,TGCAGTGCCCGAAGTCCGGGACTACCACTTACTTCACCCCTCCACTTT
TRBD2,15,once,TRBV6-6,TRBJ2-7,CASSSPTSGGYEQYF,TGTGCCAGCAGTTCCCCGACTAGCGGGGGTTACGAGCAGTACTTC
.,12,.,TRBV20-1,TRBJ2-1,CSARRGFNEQFF,TGCAGTGCTAGACGGGGGTTCAATGAGCAGTTCTTC
.,12,many,TRBV12-3/TRBV12-4,TRBJ1-2,CASSPQSYGYTF,TGTGCCAGCAGCCCTCAGAGCTATGGCTACACCTTC
TRBD1,12,few,TRBV30,TRBJ1-5,CAWDGQGQPQHF,TGTGCCTGGGATGGACAGGGACAGCCCCAGCATTTT
.,10,many,TRBV18,TRBJ2-5,CASAKKTQYF,TGTGCCAGCGCTAAAAAGACCCAGTACTTC
.,15,few,TRBV12-3/TRBV12-4,TRBJ2-7,CASSLGKRDTYEQYF,TGTGCCAGCAGTTTAGGGAAGCGGGACACCTACGAGCAGTACTTC
.,14,few,TRBV29-1,TRBJ2-1,CSGVTGFSYNEQFF,TGCAGCGGTGTGACAGGCTTCTCCTACAATGAGCAGTTCTTC
.,13,.,TRBV2,TRBJ1-1,CASIRRVDTEAFF,TGTGCCAGCATTCGCAGGGTTGACACTGAAGCTTTCTTT
.,14,few,TRBV5-1,TRBJ2-1,CASSSVSTVGEQFF,TGCGCCAGCAGCTCCGTTTCGACCGTGGGGGAGCAGTTCTTC
.,13,few,TRBV10-3,TRBJ2-7,CAIRVTGTYEQYF,TGTGCCATCAGGGTTACAGGGACCTACGAGCAGTACTTC
TRBD2,13,.,TRBV29-1,TRBJ2-7,CSGRAGGSYEQYF,TGCAGCGGAAGAGCGGGGGGATCCTACGAGCAGTACTTC
.,14,few,TRBV19,TRBJ1-2,CASSISDSSYGYTF,TGTGCCAGTAGTATATCCGACAGCTCCTATGGCTACACCTTC
TRBD2,18,.,TRBV7-8,TRBJ2-1,CASSLAIVLAGDLGAQFF,TGTGCCAGCAGCTTAGCGATAGTCTTAGCGGGGGATTTAGGCGCGCAGTTCTTC